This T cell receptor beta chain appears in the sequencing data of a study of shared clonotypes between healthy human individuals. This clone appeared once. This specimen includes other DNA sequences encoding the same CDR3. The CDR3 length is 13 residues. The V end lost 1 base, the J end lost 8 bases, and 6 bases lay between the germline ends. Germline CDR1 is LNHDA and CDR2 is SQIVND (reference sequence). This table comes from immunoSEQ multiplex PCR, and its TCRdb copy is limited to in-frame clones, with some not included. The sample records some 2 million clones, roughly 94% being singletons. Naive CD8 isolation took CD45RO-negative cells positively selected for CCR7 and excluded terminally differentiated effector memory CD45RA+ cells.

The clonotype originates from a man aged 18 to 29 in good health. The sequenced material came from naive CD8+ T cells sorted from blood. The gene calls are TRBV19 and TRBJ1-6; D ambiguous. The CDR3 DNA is TGTGCCAGTAGTATAGGCGGCGATTCACCCCTCCACTTT. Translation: CASSIGGDSPLHF.